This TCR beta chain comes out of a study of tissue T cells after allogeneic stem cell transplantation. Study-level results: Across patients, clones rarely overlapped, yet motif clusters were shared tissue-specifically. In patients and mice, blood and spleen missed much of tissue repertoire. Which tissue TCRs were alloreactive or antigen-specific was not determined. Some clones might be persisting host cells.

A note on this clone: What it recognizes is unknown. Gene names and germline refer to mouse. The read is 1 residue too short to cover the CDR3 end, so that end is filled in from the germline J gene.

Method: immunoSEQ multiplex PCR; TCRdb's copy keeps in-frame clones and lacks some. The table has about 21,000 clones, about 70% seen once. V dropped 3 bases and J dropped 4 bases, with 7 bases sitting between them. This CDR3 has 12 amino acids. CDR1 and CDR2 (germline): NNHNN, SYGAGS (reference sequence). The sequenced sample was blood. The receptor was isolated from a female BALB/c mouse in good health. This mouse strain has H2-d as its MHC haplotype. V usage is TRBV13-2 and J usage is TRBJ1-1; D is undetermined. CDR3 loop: CASGGVVTEVFF. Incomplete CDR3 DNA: TGTGCCAGCGGTGGGGTGGTCACAGAAGTCTTC.